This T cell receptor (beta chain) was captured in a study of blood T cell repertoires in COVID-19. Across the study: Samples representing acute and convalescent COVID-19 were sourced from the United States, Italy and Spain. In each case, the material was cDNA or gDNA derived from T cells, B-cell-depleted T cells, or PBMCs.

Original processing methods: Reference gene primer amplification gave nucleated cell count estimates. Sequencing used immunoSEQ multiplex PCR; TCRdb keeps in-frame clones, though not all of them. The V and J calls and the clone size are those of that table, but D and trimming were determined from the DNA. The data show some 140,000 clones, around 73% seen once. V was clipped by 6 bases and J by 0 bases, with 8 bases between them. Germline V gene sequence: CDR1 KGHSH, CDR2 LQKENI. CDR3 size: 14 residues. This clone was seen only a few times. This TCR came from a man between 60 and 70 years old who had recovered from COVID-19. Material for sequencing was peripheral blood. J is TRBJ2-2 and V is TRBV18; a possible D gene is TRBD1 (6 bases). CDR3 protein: CASSGTSNTGELFF. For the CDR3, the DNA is TGTGCCAGCTCTGGGACATCGAACACCGGGGAGCTGTTTTTT.